The 19 T cell receptor beta chains below come from one sample, sequenced in a study of blood T cell repertoires in COVID-19. Measured with immunoSEQ multiplex PCR; TCRdb has only the in-frame clones, and not every one. Of nearly 90,000 clones listed, roughly 91% are singletons. Sequences were obtained from peripheral blood. The origin of the receptors is a young man with COVID-19, enrolled during active disease.

This sequence joins TRBV11-2 and TRBJ1-1; D unclear. Between the trimmed V and J ends, which lost 5 bases and 4 bases, there was a span of 20 bases. Germline CDR1 reads SGHAT; CDR2 reads FQNNGV. The CDR3 contains 16 residues. DNA of the CDR3: TGTGCCAGCAGCGGAGCCAGTAAAAGGATGGGCACTGAAGCTTTCTTT. It translates to CASSGASKRMGTEAFF.

V is TRBV27 and J is TRBJ2-1; 10 nucleotides line up with TRBD2. This CDR3 comprises 11 residues. In germline, CDR1 is MNHEY, CDR2 SMNVEV (reference sequence). The ends lost 7 bases at V and 12 bases at J; junction bases unmatched: 3. The DNA of the CDR3 is TGTGCCAGCACACTAGCGGGAAGGCAGTTCTTC. Encoded protein: CASTLAGRQFF.

The chain links TRBV9 to TRBJ2-7; 10 bases are a match to TRBD1. Germline V CDR1 and CDR2: SGDLS, YYNGEE. Trimming removed 4 bases from V and 4 bases from J; junction bases left unmatched: 5. The CDR3 sequence is 14 residues long. CDR3 loop: CASSPRDRGYEQYF. In DNA form, the CDR3 reads TGTGCCAGCAGCCCACGGGACAGGGGATACGAGCAGTACTTC.

In its sample, this clone was seen once. The chain recombines TRBV7-8 with TRBJ1-3, with a tentative D call TRBD1 (6 bases). V shed 4 bases and J shed 0 bases, with 13 bases lying between them. The CDR3 has 16 amino acids. The germline CDR1 and CDR2 sequences are SGHVS and FQNEAQ. CDR3 bases: TGTGCCAGCAGCTCAAACAGGGCCTCCTCTGGAAACACCATATATTTT. Protein: CASSSNRASSGNTIYF.

V is TRBV1 and J is TRBJ1-4. TRBV1 is a documented pseudogene. The CDR3 sequence is 14 residues long. As DNA, the CDR3 is TGCACCAGCAGCTTCGGGGTTTATAATGAAAAACTGCTTTTT. It translates to CTSSFGVYNEKLLF.

The rearrangement uses TRBV11-1 and TRBJ2-7; the match to TRBD2 covers 8 bases. Germline assignment: CDR1 SGHAT and CDR2 FQDESV (reference sequence). V shed 6 bases and J 7 bases; nucleotides not matched to a gene: 11. CDR3 length: 14 residues. The CDR3 nucleotides are TGTGCCAGCAGTCTAGGGACAAGCGGGGGAGAGCAGTACTTC. It encodes CASSLGTSGGEQYF.

The chain joins TRBV6-5 to TRBJ2-7; possible D gene TRBD1, 5 bases. V lost 6 bases and J 7 bases, leaving 10 bases between the germline ends. CDR3 length: 11 amino acids. Germline loops: CDR1 MNHEY, CDR2 SVGAGI. The CDR3 region has the DNA TGTGCCAGCAGGTTGACAGAAGAGCAGTACTTC. Translating it yields CASRLTEEQYF.

The V and J genes are TRBV7-6 and TRBJ2-1; tentatively, D is TRBD2 (5 bases). Between the trimmed V and J ends, which lost 0 bases and 10 bases, there was a span of 16 bases. The germline CDR1 and CDR2 sequences are SGHVS and FNYEAQ. The CDR3 is 15 residues long. The chain's CDR3 is CASSLAPVRGNEQFF. The CDR3 DNA is TGTGCCAGCAGCTTAGCTCCCGTTCGGGGAAACGAGCAGTTCTTC.

This chain uses TRBV27 with TRBJ2-2; TRBD1 matches 8 bases. The CDR3 sequence is 18 residues long. CDR1 and CDR2 from the germline V gene are MNHEY and SMNVEV (reference sequence). V dropped 2 bases and J dropped 1; count of bases not matched to a gene: 9. The CDR3 DNA is TGTGCCAGCAGTTTACCCCAATGGGGGACAGGGAACACCGGGGAGCTGTTTTTT. It translates to CASSLPQWGTGNTGELFF.

The genes are TRBV4-3 and TRBJ2-3; D call uncertain. Between the trimmed V and J ends, which lost 0 bases and 2 bases, there was a span of 9 bases. Germline V gives CDR1 LGHNA, CDR2 YSLEER. This CDR3 spans 15 amino acids. The CDR3 DNA reads as TGCGCCAGCAGCCAAGATGGTAGAAACACAGATACGCAGTATTTT. The encoded protein is CASSQDGRNTDTQYF.

This sequence joins TRBV10-3 and TRBJ2-6; D gene unclear. The germline V gene encodes CDR1 ENHRY and CDR2 SYGVKD. CDR3 length: 14 amino acids. V gave up 1 base and J gave up 4 bases, with 5 bases separating them. CDR3 nucleotide sequence: TGTGCCATCAGTGAGTTAATAGGGGCCAACGTCCTGACTTTC. Amino acid sequence: CAISELIGANVLTF.

This chain links TRBV7-9 with TRBJ2-5, with 12 bases aligning to TRBD2. The V and J ends lost 5 bases and 1 base, in that order; junction bases with no gene match: 5. CDR3 length: 16 amino acids. Germline CDR1 SEHNR, CDR2 FQNEAQ (reference sequence). CDR3 protein: CASSPRTSGIQETQYF. Here the CDR3 DNA reads TGTGCCAGCAGCCCGAGGACTAGCGGGATCCAAGAGACCCAGTACTTC.

As regards this clone: Other DNA sequences within the sample encode an identical CDR3. The chain has TRBV5-1 and TRBJ2-7, with TRBD1 matching over 9 bases. The length of the CDR3 is 14 residues. Germline V lookup: CDR1 SGHRS, CDR2 YFSETQ. The V segment lost 0 bases and the J segment 2 bases; nucleotides outside the gene matches: 0. This CDR3 is CASSLGTGAYEQYF. The CDR3, as DNA: TGCGCCAGCAGCTTGGGGACAGGGGCCTACGAGCAGTACTTC.

The genes are TRBV27 and TRBJ2-7, with 11 bases aligning to TRBD1. CDR1 and CDR2 from the germline V gene are MNHEY and SMNVEV (reference sequence). The ends lost 10 bases at V and 3 bases at J; junction bases unmatched: 8. The CDR3 runs 14 residues. CDR3 region: CATSTGTGGYEQYF. As DNA, the CDR3 is TGTGCCACCTCAACTGGGACAGGGGGCTACGAGCAGTACTTC.

The chain has TRBV20-1 and TRBJ1-2, with 8 bases matching TRBD1. V lost 3 bases, J lost 4 bases, and 13 bases stayed unmatched. Germline values: CDR1 DFQATT, CDR2 SNEGSKA (reference sequence). The CDR3 runs 16 residues. CDR3 in DNA: TGCAGTGCTAGTGGTGGGGGGCGACAGGGGAGCTATGGCTACACCTTC. It is translated as CSASGGGRQGSYGYTF.

The chain recombines TRBV30 with TRBJ1-5; 8 bases map to TRBD1. The CDR3 is 14 amino acids. Trimming cost V 5 bases and J 5 bases; bases outside gene matches: 8. Per the germline V gene, CDR1 is GTSNPN and CDR2 is SVGIG (reference sequence). CDR3 in DNA: TGTGCCTGGGGCCTACAGGGGGGCTATCAGCCCCAGCATTTT. As protein: CAWGLQGGYQPQHF.

In this sample, this clone turned up once. The chain is built from TRBV9 and TRBJ2-3; 8 nucleotides align to TRBD2. Germline CDR1 is SGDLS and CDR2 is YYNGEE. This CDR3 spans 15 amino acids. J was trimmed by 3 bases and V by 0 bases; bases with no gene match: 3. The CDR3 coding sequence is TGTGCCAGCAGCGTAGGGGCTAGCGGGACAGATACGCAGTATTTT. Its translation is CASSVGASGTDTQYF.

The gene calls are TRBV9 and TRBJ2-7; D gene unclear. Germline assignment: CDR1 SGDLS and CDR2 YYNGEE. The CDR3 runs 13 residues. Trimming pared 4 bases from V and 6 bases from J, leaving 14 bases between. The CDR3 nucleotides are TGTGCCAGCAGCACCCGTGGATCGGGCGAGCAGTACTTC. Translating it yields CASSTRGSGEQYF.

CDR3 amino acids: CASSLSPGHTYEQYF. In DNA form, the CDR3 reads TGTGCCAGCAGCTTGTCTCCGGGACATACTTACGAGCAGTACTTC. The chain uses TRBV5-6 and TRBJ2-7, with D perhaps TRBD1 (6 bases). The V gene's germline CDR1 is SGHDT and CDR2 YYEEEE. The length of the CDR3 is 15 residues. V gave up 1 base and J gave up 4 bases, with 15 bases separating them. Full variable domain (outside the CDR3, taken from reference TRBV5-6 and TRBJ2-7): DAGVTQSPTHLIKTRGQQVTLRCSPKSGHDTVSWYQQALGQGPQFIFQYYEEEERQRGNFPDRFSGHQFPNYSSELNVNALLLGDSALYLCASSLSPGHTYEQYFGPGTRLTVT.